Presented here are 22 T cell receptor beta chains from one specimen sequenced in a study of T cell responses to AZD1222 COVID-19 vaccine. The assay was immunoSEQ multiplex PCR, and TCRdb's table has in-frame clones only and misses some. This sample carries some 120,000 clones, 88% of them seen once, and the ten largest clones take about 7.9%. Sample: peripheral blood, taken on day 0 of AZD1222 vaccination. These receptors all come from an adult in good health.

This chain connects TRBV6-5 to TRBJ2-7; no definite D call. The length of the CDR3 is 15 residues. V shed 2 bases and J shed 2 bases, with 13 bases lying between them. Looked up from germline, CDR1 is MNHEY and CDR2 is SVGAGI. The CDR3 protein is CASSYGGKKAYEQYF. CDR3 bases: TGTGCCAGCAGTTACGGTGGGAAAAAGGCCTACGAGCAGTACTTC.

The rearrangement uses TRBV29-1 and TRBJ2-7; D is possibly TRBD1 or TRBD2 (5 bases each). The CDR3 is made up of 15 amino acids. Germline V CDR1 and CDR2: SQVTM, ANQGSEA. With 1 base removed from V and 0 bases from J, the gap between germline ends came to 13 bases. Here the CDR3 DNA reads TGCAGCGTTGAAGGGATCGGGACCAGCTCCTACGAGCAGTACTTC. Amino acids: CSVEGIGTSSYEQYF.

The V gene is TRBV28, the J gene TRBJ1-1; no clear D gene. The CDR3 runs 16 residues. CDR1 MDHEN and CDR2 SYDVKM come from the germline V gene. The ends were cut back, 8 bases at V and 0 bases at J, with 19 bases in the middle. The CDR3 nucleotides read TGTGCCAGCTGTGAACGGGTAGGCTTCTTGAACACTGAAGCTTTCTTT. Translated: CASCERVGFLNTEAFF.

This sequence joins TRBV5-8 and TRBJ1-2; 9 positions match TRBD1. Germline V lookup: CDR1 SGHTS, CDR2 YDEGEE. The CDR3 runs to 15 residues. Trimming cost V 5 bases and J 3 bases; bases outside gene matches: 8. As DNA, the CDR3 is TGTGCCAGCAGGGAAACAGGGGGCGCGGACTATGGCTACACCTTC. This codes for CASRETGGADYGYTF.

The rearrangement uses TRBV19 and TRBJ2-1; 16 bases are a match to TRBD2. There are 17 residues in the CDR3. With V trimmed by 5 bases and J by 9 bases, 10 bases remained unmatched. Germline V gene data show CDR1 as LNHDA and CDR2 as SQIVND (reference sequence). CDR3 loop: CASSPYPGLAGGSEQFF. CDR3 in DNA: TGTGCCAGTAGTCCCTACCCGGGACTAGCGGGAGGGAGTGAGCAGTTCTTC.

This clone was seen more than once but under ten times. The junction departs from the called germline gene at one end, perhaps through a read error. J is TRBJ2-1 and V is TRBV25-1; TRBD2 matches at 14 bases. The germline V gene encodes CDR1 MGHDK and CDR2 SYGVNS. The CDR3 runs 14 residues. CDR3 amino acids: CASSAGLAGEGGVF. The CDR3 DNA reads as TGTGCCAGCAGTGCGGGACTAGCGGGAGAGGGCGGGGTCTTC.

This clone occurred a few times. V gene TRBV19 combines with J gene TRBJ1-6, with unresolved D. CDR1 and CDR2 (germline): LNHDA, SQIVND (reference sequence). This CDR3 comprises 16 residues. The V end was cut by 0 bases, the J end by 8 bases, with 14 bases between. The CDR3 bases are TGTGCCAGTAGTATAGATACGGCCAGGATCCATTCACCCCTCCACTTT. Translation: CASSIDTARIHSPLHF. The full variable domain, rest sourced from reference TRBV19 and TRBJ1-6, is DGGITQSPKYLFRKEGQNVTLSCEQNLNHDAMYWYRQDPGQGLRLIYYSQIVNDFQKGDIAEGYSVSREKKESFPLTVTSAQKNPTAFYLCASSIDTARIHSPLHFGNGTRLTVT.

The chain couples TRBV5-5 to TRBJ1-5, with D uncertain. Germline V CDR1 and CDR2: SGHKS, YYEKEE (reference sequence). This CDR3 has 15 residues. V was pared by 0 bases and J by 1 base, with 8 bases between. The CDR3 DNA reads as TGTGCCAGCAGCTTGGGGCAGCTAAGCAATCAGCCCCAGCATTTT. This translates into CASSLGQLSNQPQHF.

The V and J genes are TRBV4-1 and TRBJ2-1; 12 bases map to TRBD2. The V gene's germline CDR1 is MGHRA and CDR2 YSYEKL. The ends lost 4 bases at V and 0 bases at J; junction bases unmatched: 7. The CDR3 runs to 18 residues. The CDR3 reads CASSPEVLAGGSYNEQFF. CDR3 bases: TGCGCCAGCAGCCCTGAGGTACTAGCGGGGGGCTCCTACAATGAGCAGTTCTTC.

The gene calls are TRBV14 and TRBJ2-7; 8 positions agree with TRBD1. Germline V gives CDR1 SGHDN, CDR2 FVKESK. V gave up 3 bases and J gave up 4 bases; unmatched junction bases: 8. The CDR3 has 15 residues. CDR3 sequence (DNA): TGTGCCAGCAGCCAGAGGGGACAGGCGCGATACGAGCAGTACTTC. It translates to CASSQRGQARYEQYF.

The chain links TRBV7-2 to TRBJ2-7; 14 bases line up with TRBD2. Germline assignment: CDR1 SGHTA and CDR2 FQGNSA. J lost 3 bases, V lost 4 bases, and 2 bases had no gene match. The CDR3 runs to 15 residues. In DNA, the CDR3 is TGTGCCAGCAGCTCCGGACTAGCGGGAGGCTACGAGCAGTACTTC. Protein product: CASSSGLAGGYEQYF.

The rearrangement uses TRBV9 and TRBJ1-2, with TRBD1 as a possible D gene (6 bases). Deletions cut 4 bases from V and 4 bases from J, with 14 bases between. Germline V lookup: CDR1 SGDLS, CDR2 YYNGEE. The CDR3 extends over 14 amino acids. The CDR3 sequence is CASSTQGSIYGYTF. The CDR3 bases are TGTGCCAGCAGCACACAGGGATCCATCTATGGCTACACCTTC.

The V gene is TRBV6-2 or TRBV6-3, the J gene TRBJ2-1; 8 bases are a match to TRBD2. V lost 6 bases and J lost 9; bases outside the gene matches: 13. The CDR3 length is 15 residues. Germline V gene sequence: CDR1 MNHEY, CDR2 SVGEGT. CDR3 DNA sequence: TGTGCCAGCAGCTCCCATCAGCGGGAGTGGGGTGAGCAGTTCTTC. Protein sequence: CASSSHQREWGEQFF.

The chain couples TRBV19 to TRBJ2-7; D possibly corresponds to TRBD1 (5 bases). This CDR3 contains 13 residues. The V and J ends lost 5 bases and 9 bases respectively, with 17 bases between them. Germline CDR1 LNHDA, CDR2 SQIVND (reference sequence). CDR3 residues: CASSRIQGERQYF. Here the CDR3 DNA reads TGTGCCAGTAGTCGGATCCAGGGTGAAAGGCAGTACTTC.

The chain combines TRBV12-3 or TRBV12-4 with TRBJ1-6; D is possibly TRBD1 (5 bases). This CDR3 contains 12 residues. Trimming pared 6 bases from V and 10 bases from J, leaving 10 bases between. The CDR3 loop reads CASRPGRSPLHF. CDR3 nucleotide sequence: TGTGCCAGCAGGCCAGGGAGATCACCCCTCCACTTT.

The genes are TRBV6-5 and TRBJ1-2, with unresolved D. Germline assignment: CDR1 MNHEY and CDR2 SVGAGI. CDR3 length: 14 residues. V was cut by 1 base and J by 0 bases, with 6 bases left in between. Written as DNA, the CDR3 is TGTGCCAGCAGTTACTACCCTACTAACTATGGCTACACCTTC. Encoded protein: CASSYYPTNYGYTF.

The V call is TRBV10-3, the J call TRBJ2-1, with TRBD2 identical over 13 bases. The trim removed 6 bases at V and 9 bases at J, leaving 14 bases unmatched. There are 17 residues in the CDR3. Germline lookup yields CDR1 ENHRY and CDR2 SYGVKD. The CDR3 sequence: CAIRDRVTSGGAGEQFF. The CDR3 nucleotides are TGTGCCATCAGGGACAGAGTAACTAGCGGGGGGGCCGGTGAGCAGTTCTTC.

This CDR3 is CASTTQDRWNTEAFF. The CDR3 DNA reads as TGTGCCAGCACCACCCAAGACAGGTGGAACACTGAAGCTTTCTTT. This sequence joins TRBV27 and TRBJ1-1, with D tentatively TRBD1 (6 bases). CDR1 and CDR2 (germline): MNHEY, SMNVEV (reference sequence). The V end lost 7 bases, the J end lost 1 base, and 16 bases lay between the germline ends. The CDR3 is 15 residues long.

The chain links TRBV9 to TRBJ2-7; D is possibly TRBD1 (8 bases). The V end lost 2 bases, the J end lost 4 bases, and 13 bases lay between the germline ends. The CDR3 is 14 residues long. In germline, CDR1 is SGDLS, CDR2 YYNGEE. CDR3 nucleotide sequence: TGTGCCAGCAGCGTCGGACAGGGAGGGTACGAGCAGTACTTC. Amino acid sequence: CASSVGQGGYEQYF.

The chain links TRBV6-2 or TRBV6-3 to TRBJ2-7; 7 positions match TRBD1. The CDR3 is made up of 15 amino acids. Germline CDR1 and CDR2: MNHEY and SVGEGT. The trim removed 6 bases at V and 5 bases at J, leaving 13 bases unmatched. This chain's CDR3 is CASSSRLTGRDEQYF. The CDR3 nucleotides are TGTGCCAGCAGCTCCCGACTGACAGGGCGAGACGAGCAGTACTTC.

The rearrangement joins TRBV10-2 to TRBJ1-4; D perhaps matches TRBD1 (5 bases). The germline CDR1 and CDR2 sequences are WSHSY and SAAADI. V gave up 2 bases and J gave up 8 bases, with 15 bases separating them. CDR3 length: 15 residues. CDR3 nucleotides: TGCGCCAGCAGTGAGATTGGGCAGGGAGACGAAAAACTGTTTTTT. Amino acids: CASSEIGQGDEKLFF.

V is TRBV6-5 and J is TRBJ1-5; D not certain. Trimming removed 6 bases at V and 3 bases at J, with 9 bases between. CDR3 length equals 13 residues. The germline CDR1 and CDR2 sequences are MNHEY and SVGAGI. The CDR3 reads CASRGANNQPQHF. As DNA, the CDR3 is TGTGCCAGCAGGGGTGCGAACAATCAGCCCCAGCATTTT.